These 3 T cell receptor beta chains were sequenced from one sample in a study of control samples from healthy donors and cancer patients. The method was immunoSEQ multiplex PCR; TCRdb's version includes in-frame clones alone and lacks a portion of them. The sample comprises approximately 50,000 clones, more than 80% of which are singletons, and about 0.8% rests with the top ten. What was sequenced was PBMCs. All receptors derive from a man aged 25-40 years with colorectal cancer.

This chain joins TRBV6-5 and TRBJ2-1; D gene ambiguous. The CDR3 extends over 16 amino acids. Trimming left V 0 bases short and J 0 bases short, with 9 bases between. Germline V CDR1 and CDR2: MNHEY, SVGAGI. CDR3 nucleotide sequence: TGTGCCAGCAGTTACTCGGCCAGGAGCTCCTACAATGAGCAGTTCTTC. Translated: CASSYSARSSYNEQFF.

The chain employs TRBV5-5 and TRBJ2-7; 8 bases agree with TRBD1. Germline V gene lookup returns CDR1 SGHKS and CDR2 YYEKEE (reference sequence). With 0 bases clipped from V and 3 bases from J, the junction kept 8 bases outside the gene matches. The CDR3 length is 16 residues. In nucleotides, the CDR3 is TGTGCCAGCAGCTTGGATACCCAGGGGGCTATCTACGAGCAGTACTTC. Residues: CASSLDTQGAIYEQYF. Supplemented by reference TRBV5-5 and TRBJ2-7, the full variable domain reads DAGVTQSPTHLIKTRGQQVTLRCSPISGHKSVSWYQQVLGQGPQFIFQYYEKEERGRGNFPDRFSARQFPNYSSELNVNALLLGDSALYLCASSLDTQGAIYEQYFGPGTRLTVT.

The genes are TRBV4-1 and TRBJ1-5; 8 bases are shared with TRBD1. Germline assignment: CDR1 MGHRA and CDR2 YSYEKL. The length of the CDR3 is 15 residues. Trimming at V came to 4 bases and at J to 3 bases, leaving 5 bases not matched to a gene. This CDR3 reads CASSPTGVDNQPQHF. As DNA, the CDR3 is TGCGCCAGCAGCCCGACAGGGGTTGACAATCAGCCCCAGCATTTT.